The 21 T cell receptor beta chains in this list originate from one sample, sequenced in a study of T cells in Graves' hyperthyroidism and ophthalmopathy. RNA transcripts provided the source from which TCR beta CDR3 regions were amplified. HTBI primers were the set used in a first-round RT-PCR of the TCR CDR3. Using its own MiXCR run on the multiplex PCR reads, TCRdb lists one record per CDR3 protein. The sample carries 500,000 or so distinct CDR3 sequences, roughly 18% recorded once. Sequencing input: blood. The receptors shown here come from a woman aged 18-35 years with Graves' ophthalmopathy.

This chain connects TRBV9 to TRBJ1-6; 10 positions match TRBD1. J gave up 8 bases and V 3 bases, and 5 bases lay outside the gene matches. Germline loops: CDR1 SGDLS, CDR2 YYNGEE. The CDR3 sequence is 15 residues long. The CDR3 protein is CASSAGGTGDSPLHF. DNA of the CDR3: TGTGCCAGCAGCGCAGGGGGGACAGGGGATTCACCCCTCCACTTT.

This clonotype was picked up many times. The chain has TRBV20-1 and TRBJ1-2; D is undetermined. From germline, CDR1 is DFQATT and CDR2 SNEGSKA (reference sequence). Trimming shortened V by 3 bases and J by 7 bases, and 9 bases separated the two germline ends. The CDR3 has 11 amino acids. The CDR3 reads CSARTGRGYTF. As DNA, the CDR3 is TGCAGTGCTAGGACCGGACGTGGCTACACCTTC.

This clonotype was seen a few times. The chain carries TRBV11-2 and TRBJ1-1, with no clear D. This CDR3 spans 13 amino acids. Germline V lookup: CDR1 SGHAT, CDR2 FQNNGV. V lost 6 bases, J lost 8 bases, and 16 bases lay in between. The CDR3 is CASSQYQADEAFF. The CDR3 DNA reads TGTGCCAGCAGTCAATATCAGGCGGACGAAGCTTTCTTT.

The V and J genes are TRBV10-3 and TRBJ2-3, with 7 bases lining up with TRBD2. Germline V lookup: CDR1 ENHRY, CDR2 SYGVKD. V was clipped by 11 bases and J by 5 bases; unmatched bases: 7. CDR3 length: 12 amino acids. CDR3 coding DNA: TGTGCCTCAATGGGCGGGGGAGATACGCAGTATTTT. Its translation is CASMGGGDTQYF.

This clonotype was detected a few times. The J gene is TRBJ1-1, the V gene TRBV5-8, with TRBD1 matching 10 bases. Germline CDR1 is SGHTS and CDR2 is YDEGEE. There are 17 residues in the CDR3. J gave up 2 bases and V 3 bases, and 10 bases lay outside the gene matches. The CDR3 sequence: CASSYGQGVATNTEAFF. CDR3 DNA: TGTGCCAGCAGCTATGGACAGGGGGTCGCAACCAACACTGAAGCTTTCTTT. The complete variable domain, with remaining parts taken from reference TRBV5-8 and TRBJ1-1, reads EAGVTQSPTHLIKTRGQQATLRCSPISGHTSVYWYQQALGLGLQFLLWYDEGEERNRGNFPPRFSGRQFPNYSSELNVNALELEDSALYLCASSYGQGVATNTEAFFGQGTRLTVV.

In its sample, this clonotype was seen many times. This chain joins TRBV19 and TRBJ1-1; perhaps TRBD1 as D (6 bases). The CDR3 loop spans 17 amino acids. Germline loops: CDR1 LNHDA, CDR2 SQIVND (reference sequence). V gave up 3 bases and J gave up 1 base, with 18 bases separating them. CDR3 sequence reads: CASSIRPPDRPNTEAFF. The CDR3 region has the DNA TGTGCCAGTAGTATTCGCCCCCCGGACAGACCGAACACTGAAGCTTTCTTT.

This clonotype was observed at least ten times. The chain uses TRBV12-3 or TRBV12-4 and TRBJ1-1; D possibly corresponds to TRBD1 (5 bases). The germline V and J ends were trimmed by 6 bases and 1 base, with 9 bases remaining between them. This CDR3 has 13 residues. The chain's CDR3 is CASRGTGNTEAFF. CDR3 nucleotides: TGTGCCAGCAGGGGGACGGGGAACACTGAAGCTTTCTTT.

This clonotype came up a few times. V and J are TRBV7-9 and TRBJ1-6, with a possible D match to TRBD1 (6 bases). The CDR3 is 15 amino acids. Trimming took 5 bases from V and 7 from J, leaving 15 bases between them. Germline values: CDR1 SEHNR, CDR2 FQNEAQ (reference sequence). CDR3 bases: TGTGCCAGCAGCAGCGGACAGCCGGCGAATTCACCCCTCCACTTT. Translated, it gives CASSSGQPANSPLHF.

This clonotype occurred many times. The rearrangement joins TRBV2 to TRBJ2-2; 8 bases fit TRBD2. CDR3 length: 19 residues. The trim removed 3 bases at V and 6 bases at J, leaving 18 bases unmatched. Per the germline V gene, CDR1 is SNHLY and CDR2 is FYNNEI. The CDR3 coding sequence is TGTGCCAGCAGTGATATGGCGGATACTAGCGGCCTTGGGGCCGGGGAGCTGTTTTTT. As protein: CASSDMADTSGLGAGELFF. The entire variable domain, with the rest obtained from reference TRBV2 and TRBJ2-2, is as follows: EPEVTQTPSHQVTQMGQEVILRCVPISNHLYFYWYRQILGQKVEFLVSFYNNEISEKSEIFDDQFSVERPDGSNFTLKIRSTKLEDSAMYFCASSDMADTSGLGAGELFFGEGSRLTVL.

This clonotype was detected a few times. The J gene is TRBJ1-4, the V gene TRBV7-9; 8 nucleotides match TRBD1. The CDR3 is 16 amino acids. Germline loops: CDR1 SEHNR, CDR2 FQNEAQ (reference sequence). J lost 8 bases, V lost 4 bases, and 12 bases had no gene match. CDR3 amino acids: CASSSNMDRAGEKLFF. In DNA, the CDR3 is TGTGCCAGCAGCTCCAACATGGACAGGGCAGGGGAAAAACTGTTTTTT.

This clonotype was detected ten times or more. The rearrangement links TRBV10-3 to TRBJ2-7; 11 bases map to TRBD2. CDR3 size: 17 residues. Germline trimming cut 0 bases from V and 4 bases from J; bases unmatched to any gene: 8. Germline CDR1 reads ENHRY; CDR2 reads SYGVKD. CDR3 in amino acids: CAISESALAGVGYEQYF. CDR3 bases: TGTGCCATCAGTGAGTCAGCACTAGCGGGAGTAGGATACGAGCAGTACTTC.

This clonotype was observed a handful of times. CDR3 DNA sequence: TGTGCCAGCAGCCCGACTAGCGGGAGGGACAATGAGCAGTTCTTC. Translation: CASSPTSGRDNEQFF. The V gene is TRBV27, the J gene TRBJ2-1, with 14 nucleotides matching TRBD2. This CDR3 region has 15 residues. Germline V gene sequence: CDR1 MNHEY, CDR2 SMNVEV (reference sequence). Germline trimming cut 6 bases from V and 5 bases from J; bases unmatched to any gene: 3.

This clonotype was counted many times. The rearrangement joins TRBV6-1 to TRBJ1-2, with D uncertain. Trimming removed 5 bases from V and 2 bases from J, with 6 bases in between. Per germline, CDR1 MNHNS and CDR2 SASEGT. This CDR3 spans 12 amino acids. The CDR3 bases are TGTGCCAGCAGTACAAGAAACTATGGCTACACCTTC. This sequence encodes CASSTRNYGYTF.

The J gene is TRBJ1-2, the V gene TRBV12-3 or TRBV12-4; tentative D call: TRBD1 (5 bases). Trimming stripped 5 bases from V and 5 bases from J, with 12 bases between. The CDR3 spans 13 residues. CDR3 protein: CASSPGRTYGYTF. The CDR3 DNA sequence: TGTGCCAGCAGTCCGGGACGGACATATGGCTACACCTTC.

The chain joins TRBV28 to TRBJ1-3; possibly TRBD1 for D (5 bases). V lost 3 bases and J 5 bases, leaving 14 bases between the germline ends. Germline CDR1 is MDHEN and CDR2 is SYDVKM. The CDR3 length is 15 residues. CDR3 in DNA: TGTGCCAGCAGTTTCTCGGGGGTCGCCAGAAACACCATATATTTT. Translating it yields CASSFSGVARNTIYF.

The gene calls are TRBV14 and TRBJ2-1, with no clear D. The CDR3 runs to 15 residues. CDR1 and CDR2 (germline): SGHDN, FVKESK. Deletions cut 4 bases from V and 0 bases from J, with 10 bases between. The CDR3 region is CASSPMRRSYNEQFF. In nucleotides, the CDR3 is TGTGCCAGCAGCCCAATGCGGCGCTCCTACAATGAGCAGTTCTTC.

This clonotype was recorded many times. The V call is TRBV7-8, the J call TRBJ2-5, with D tentatively TRBD2 (6 bases). Germline V gives CDR1 SGHVS, CDR2 FQNEAQ. The CDR3 consists of 13 residues. Trimming removed 2 bases from V and 7 bases from J, with 11 bases in between. CDR3 protein: CASSLYQGGTQYF. CDR3 coding DNA: TGTGCCAGCAGCTTATACCAGGGAGGGACCCAGTACTTC.

The V and J genes are TRBV7-2 and TRBJ2-1; 16 bases line up with TRBD2. The CDR3 is 17 amino acids. CDR1 and CDR2 (germline): SGHTA, FQGNSA. J gave up 9 bases and V 5 bases, and 10 bases lay outside the gene matches. Here the CDR3 DNA reads TGTGCCAGCAGCACCGGCGGGACTAGCGGGAGGGCCGTTGAGCAGTTCTTC. The encoded protein is CASSTGGTSGRAVEQFF. Full variable domain (outside the CDR3, taken from reference TRBV7-2 and TRBJ2-1): GAGVSQSPSNKVTEKGKDVELRCDPISGHTALYWYRQSLGQGLEFLIYFQGNSAPDKSGLPSDRFSAERTGGSVSTLTIQRTQQEDSAVYLCASSTGGTSGRAVEQFFGPGTRLTVL.

This clonotype was counted at least ten times. The gene calls are TRBV2 and TRBJ2-7; D is undetermined. Germline values: CDR1 SNHLY, CDR2 FYNNEI. V lost 3 bases and J 6 bases, leaving 15 bases between the germline ends. CDR3 length: 14 residues. The CDR3 sequence: CASSEGILIPEQYF. The DNA for the CDR3 is TGTGCCAGCAGTGAGGGCATCCTTATTCCCGAGCAGTACTTC.

V and J are TRBV12-3 or TRBV12-4 and TRBJ2-1; no reliable D call. With 3 bases removed from V and 0 bases from J, the gap between germline ends came to 9 bases. The CDR3 spans 15 residues. CDR3: CASSFVGSSYNEQFF. The CDR3 DNA sequence: TGTGCCAGCAGTTTCGTGGGAAGCTCCTACAATGAGCAGTTCTTC.

The sample holds many counts of this clonotype. This chain joins TRBV6-1 and TRBJ1-4; D unresolved. The germline CDR1 and CDR2 sequences are MNHNS and SASEGT. Trimming took 1 base from V and 5 from J, leaving 14 bases between them. The CDR3 is 16 residues long. CDR3 region: CASSEEQPRGNEKLFF. The CDR3 DNA follows: TGTGCCAGCAGTGAAGAGCAACCGCGAGGAAATGAAAAACTGTTTTTT.